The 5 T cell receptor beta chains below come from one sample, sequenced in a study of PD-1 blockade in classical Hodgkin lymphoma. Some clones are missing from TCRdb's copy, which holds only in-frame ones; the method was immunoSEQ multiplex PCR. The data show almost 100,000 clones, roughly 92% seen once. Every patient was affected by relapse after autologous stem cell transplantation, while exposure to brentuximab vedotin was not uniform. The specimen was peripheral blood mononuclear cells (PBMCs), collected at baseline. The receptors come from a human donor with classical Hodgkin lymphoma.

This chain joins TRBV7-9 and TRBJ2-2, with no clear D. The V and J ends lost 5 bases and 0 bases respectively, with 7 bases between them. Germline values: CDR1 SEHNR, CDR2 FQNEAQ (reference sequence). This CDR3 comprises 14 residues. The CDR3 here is CASSRVSNTGELFF. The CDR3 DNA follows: TGTGCCAGCAGCCGGGTCTCGAACACCGGGGAGCTGTTTTTT.

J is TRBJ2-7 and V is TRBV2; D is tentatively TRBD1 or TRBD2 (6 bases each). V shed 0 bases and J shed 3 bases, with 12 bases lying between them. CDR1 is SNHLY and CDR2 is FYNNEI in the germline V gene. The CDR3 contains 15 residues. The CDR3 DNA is TGTGCCAGCAGTGAAGCGAGGGGGGCATACTACGAGCAGTACTTC. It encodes CASSEARGAYYEQYF. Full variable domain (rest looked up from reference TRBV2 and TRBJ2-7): EPEVTQTPSHQVTQMGQEVILRCVPISNHLYFYWYRQILGQKVEFLVSFYNNEISEKSEIFDDQFSVERPDGSNFTLKIRSTKLEDSAMYFCASSEARGAYYEQYFGPGTRLTVT.

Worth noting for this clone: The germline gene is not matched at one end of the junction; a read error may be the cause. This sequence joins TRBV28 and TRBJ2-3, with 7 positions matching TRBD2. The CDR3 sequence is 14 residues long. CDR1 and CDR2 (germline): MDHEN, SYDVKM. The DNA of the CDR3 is TGTGCCAGCAGTCCGACCGGGACTATAGATACGCAATATTTT. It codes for CASSPTGTIDTQYF.

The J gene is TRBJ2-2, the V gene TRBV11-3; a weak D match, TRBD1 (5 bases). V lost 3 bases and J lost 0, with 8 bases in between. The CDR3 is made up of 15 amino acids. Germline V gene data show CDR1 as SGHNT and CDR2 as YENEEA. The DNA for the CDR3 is TGTGCCAGCAGCTTCCCACAGGCGAACACCGGGGAGCTGTTTTTT. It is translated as CASSFPQANTGELFF.

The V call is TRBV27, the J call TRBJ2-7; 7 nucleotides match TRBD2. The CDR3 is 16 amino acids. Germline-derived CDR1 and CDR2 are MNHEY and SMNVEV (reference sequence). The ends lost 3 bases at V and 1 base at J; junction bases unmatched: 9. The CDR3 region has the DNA TGTGCCAGCAGTTTTATTAGTCCGGGGGGTTCCTACGAGCAGTACTTC. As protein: CASSFISPGGSYEQYF.